This TCR beta chain was recorded in a study of T cell changes during pregnancy in multiple sclerosis (dated by TCRdb to between 2018 and 2021). Notes on the research overall: Changes in the T cell repertoire over the course of pregnancy were examined in this study in women with multiple sclerosis.

This clone was observed a few times. Its antigen is not yet known. Base quality data are lacking; no much larger clone is found one base away. Relative to germline, V is 1 base shorter and J is 2 bases shorter, with 15 bases between their ends. The germline V gene (reference sequence) supplies CDR1 GTSNPN and CDR2 SVGIG. The CDR3 runs 15 amino acids, cysteine and phenylalanine included. Here the CDR3 DNA is all that survives: 45 bases in frame from base 1. The library was generated by the immunoSEQ multiplex PCR assay. TCRdb stores this immuneACCESS table with in-frame sequences only. Part of the clones is absent; in the studies checked, under half of the shortfall reflects unresolved V genes, and no reason is known for the rest. This sample gives around 35,000 clones in total; 90% to 95% of them show up just once. Jointly, the top ten make up 0.3% to 0.4% of the sample.

This chain is built from TRBV30 and TRBJ2-7; possibly the D gene is TRBD2, per 6 matching bases. The receptor was isolated from a female donor with multiple sclerosis, enrolled in a pregnancy study. Here the sequenced sample was CD4+ T cells from peripheral blood mononuclear cells, taken in the second trimester of pregnancy. This receptor carries the CDR3 CAWSEQASETYEQYF. Read as DNA, the sequence is TGTGCCTGGAGTGAACAGGCTAGCGAGACCTACGAGCAGTACTTC.